The rows below give T cell receptor beta chains drawn from one sample of a study of cytomegalovirus exposure and HLA in healthy donors. Assay used: immunoSEQ multiplex PCR; TCRdb lists only in-frame clones, some missing. Found here are hundreds of thousands of clones, around two thirds of them singletons; the top ten hold approximately 2.1%. The sample consisted of PBMCs. The receptors here all came from a female donor in good health and CMV-seronegative. The CDR3 runs from the conserved cysteine through the conserved F or W. D genes are given only for firm matches. Expanded clones get a size class; other rows say once, few or many, or leave the size out.

d_gene,v_gene,j_gene,abundance,CDR3aa,CDR3nt
TRBD2,TRBV7-6,TRBJ2-1,few,CASTPGGSGRGNEQFF,TGTGCCAGCACCCCTGGGGGTAGCGGGAGAGGAAATGAGCAGTTCTTC
-,TRBV5-1,TRBJ2-5,-,CASSPGGLAEGTQYF,TGCGCCAGCAGCCCGGGGGGCCTAGCGGAAGGGACCCAGTACTTC
TRBD1,TRBV30,TRBJ1-6,-,CAWRVDRGLSPLHF,TGTGCCTGGAGAGTGGACAGGGGGCTTTCACCCCTCCACTTT
-,TRBV18,TRBJ2-7,-,CASSPGSGLYEQYF,TGTGCCAGCTCACCCGGAAGCGGTCTCTACGAGCAGTACTTC
TRBD1,TRBV9,TRBJ2-5,-,CASSVEDRGETQYF,TGTGCCAGCAGCGTAGAGGACAGGGGAGAGACCCAGTACTTC
TRBD2,TRBV5-1,TRBJ2-7,-,CASSRGGPYEQYF,TGCGCCAGCAGCCGGGGGGGACCCTACGAGCAGTACTTC
TRBD2,TRBV27,TRBJ2-2,once,CASSLRAGGPGTGELFF,TGTGCCAGCAGTTTAAGAGCGGGAGGGCCCGGCACCGGGGAGCTGTTTTTT
-,TRBV4-1,TRBJ2-7,-,CASSQVTGPGQSYEQYF,TGCGCCAGCAGCCAAGTGACGGGCCCGGGACAAAGCTACGAGCAGTACTTC
TRBD1,TRBV5-6,TRBJ1-2,few,CASSSESTGLYGYTF,TGTGCCAGCAGCTCCGAGTCGACAGGGTTGTATGGCTACACCTTC
TRBD2,TRBV10-2,TRBJ2-1,-,CASSESGGRAFEQFF,TGCGCCAGCAGTGAGTCCGGCGGGAGGGCCTTTGAGCAGTTCTTC
TRBD1,TRBV28,TRBJ1-2,-,CAALGTAPYYGYTF,TGTGCCGCGCTAGGGACAGCACCCTATTATGGCTACACCTTC
TRBD2,TRBV5-1,TRBJ2-5,-,CASSLGLAGKETQYF,TGCGCCAGCAGCTTGGGCCTAGCGGGAAAAGAGACCCAGTACTTC
-,TRBV9,TRBJ2-7,-,CASSPQVGSSYEQYF,TGTGCCAGCAGCCCTCAGGTGGGGAGCTCCTACGAGCAGTACTTC
-,TRBV11-3,TRBJ2-5,-,CASSQGRALKETQYF,TGTGCCAGCAGCCAGGGAAGGGCGTTAAAAGAGACCCAGTACTTC
TRBD2,TRBV5-1,TRBJ2-1,-,CASSLGLAGALYNEQFF,TGCGCCAGCAGCTTGGGACTAGCGGGAGCGCTCTACAATGAGCAGTTCTTC
-,TRBV7-9,TRBJ2-5,-,CSSSLGHVGRREETQYF,TGTTCCAGCAGCCTGGGCCATGTAGGGCGGAGGGAAGAGACCCAGTACTTC
-,TRBV6-6,TRBJ1-2,once,CASSYALYSYGYTF,TGTGCCAGCAGTTACGCCTTATACAGCTATGGCTACACCTTC
TRBD2,TRBV5-1,TRBJ2-1,-,CASSLVAGAYNEQFF,TGCGCCAGCAGCTTGGTAGCGGGAGCCTACAATGAGCAGTTCTTC
TRBD1,TRBV27,TRBJ1-5,-,CASGIQGNNQPQHF,TGTGCCAGCGGGATACAGGGGAACAATCAGCCCCAGCATTTT
TRBD2,TRBV6-5,TRBJ2-2,-,CASRPTSGAVGELFF,TGTGCCAGCAGACCCACTAGCGGGGCGGTCGGGGAGCTGTTTTTT
-,TRBV20-1,TRBJ1-3,-,CSARGGNTIYF,TGCAGTGCCCGGGGAGGAAACACCATATATTTT
TRBD1,TRBV28,TRBJ1-2,-,CASSSQGDRGYTF,TGTGCCAGCAGTTCCCAGGGGGACCGGGGCTACACCTTC
-,TRBV6-5,TRBJ1-1,-,CASVGDPWEAFF,TGTGCCAGCGTTGGAGATCCCTGGGAAGCTTTCTTT
TRBD1,TRBV7-9,TRBJ1-2,few,CASSQGTGSYGYTF,TGTGCCAGCAGTCAAGGGACAGGGAGCTATGGCTACACCTTC
-,TRBV23-1,TRBJ2-7,-,CASSHHYRPYLGDEQYF,TGCGCCAGCAGTCATCACTATAGACCGTACCTCGGAGACGAGCAGTACTTC
TRBD1,TRBV18,TRBJ2-3,-,CASSPRQGASTDTQYF,TGTGCCAGCTCACCTAGACAGGGGGCAAGCACAGATACGCAGTATTTT
TRBD2,TRBV6-1,TRBJ2-1,once,CASRLAGVSEQFF,TGTGCCAGCAGACTAGCGGGAGTGAGTGAGCAGTTCTTC
-,TRBV10-2,TRBJ1-1,-,CASSVVRLNTEAFF,TGCGCCAGCAGTGTTGTCAGGTTGAACACTGAAGCTTTCTTT
-,TRBV5-1,TRBJ1-4,-,CASSPGRRSNEKLFF,TGCGCCAGCAGCCCCGGGAGGAGGTCTAATGAAAAACTGTTTTTT
TRBD2,TRBV4-2,TRBJ2-4,-,CASSRTNRLAGENIQYF,TGTGCCAGCAGCCGAACGAATCGTCTAGCGGGAGAAAACATTCAGTACTTC
TRBD2,TRBV19,TRBJ2-1,many,CASSIGTSRDEQFF,TGTGCCAGTAGTATAGGGACTAGCAGAGATGAGCAGTTCTTC
-,TRBV7-9,TRBJ2-7,-,CASSGRLVDEQYF,TGTGCCAGCAGCGGAAGACTAGTAGACGAGCAGTACTTC
TRBD2,TRBV29-1,TRBJ2-7,-,CSVEPGEGRYEQYF,TGCAGCGTTGAGCCGGGGGAGGGGCGGTACGAGCAGTACTTC
TRBD2,TRBV9,TRBJ2-1,few,CASSVSSGYNEQFF,TGTGCCAGCAGCGTATCTAGCGGATACAATGAGCAGTTCTTC
-,TRBV29-1,TRBJ1-3,few,CSVDTDFSGNTIYF,TGCAGCGTTGACACGGACTTCTCTGGAAACACCATATATTTT
TRBD2,TRBV10-2,TRBJ2-1,once,CASSAASGSSYNEQFF,TGCGCCAGCAGTGCGGCTAGCGGGAGTTCCTACAATGAGCAGTTCTTC
TRBD1,TRBV7-7,TRBJ2-3,-,CASSARTGVGADTQYF,TGTGCCAGCAGCGCCCGGACAGGGGTTGGGGCAGATACGCAGTATTTT
TRBD1,TRBV7-9,TRBJ2-3,-,CSSSLQGTDTQYF,TGTTCCAGCAGCTTACAGGGGACAGATACGCAGTATTTT
-,TRBV6-5,TRBJ1-4,-,CASSYSWGGNEKLFF,TGTGCCAGCAGTTACTCGTGGGGGGGGAATGAAAAACTGTTTTTT
TRBD1,TRBV7-9,TRBJ1-1,-,CASSKVGTGGTEAFF,TGTGCCAGCAGCAAAGTCGGGACAGGGGGAACTGAAGCTTTCTTT
TRBD1,TRBV2,TRBJ2-5,-,CASGRDRVQETQYF,TGTGCCAGCGGCCGGGACAGGGTACAAGAGACCCAGTACTTC
TRBD2,TRBV6-5,TRBJ2-1,-,CASSLGTSGSDEQFF,TGTGCCAGCAGTTTAGGGACTAGCGGGAGTGATGAGCAGTTCTTC
-,TRBV6-1,TRBJ1-5,-,CASTSNTGSNQPQHF,TGTGCCAGCACTTCAAATACCGGGAGCAATCAGCCCCAGCATTTT
-,TRBV2,TRBJ1-4,-,CASKAGRGGEKLFF,TGTGCCAGCAAAGCGGGGAGGGGAGGAGAAAAACTGTTTTTT
TRBD1,TRBV28,TRBJ1-1,-,CASSSPLSGTGGSMNTEAFF,TGTGCCAGCAGTTCACCCCTATCCGGGACAGGGGGTTCAATGAACACTGAAGCTTTCTTT
TRBD2,TRBV7-9,TRBJ2-1,-,CASSSPPQAGDYNEQFF,TGTGCCAGCAGCTCCCCCCCTCAAGCGGGGGACTACAATGAGCAGTTCTTC
TRBD1,TRBV5-1,TRBJ2-7,-,CASSSGQGLGDEQYF,TGCGCCAGCAGCTCGGGACAGGGGTTGGGGGACGAGCAGTACTTC
TRBD2,TRBV19,TRBJ2-6,-,CASTTVSGRVQVSGANVLTF,TGTGCCAGTACTACGGTCAGCGGGAGAGTGCAGGTCTCTGGGGCCAACGTCCTGACTTTC
TRBD2,TRBV5-1,TRBJ2-3,-,CASSRTSGTDTQYF,TGCGCCAGCAGCCGGACTAGCGGCACAGATACGCAGTATTTT
TRBD1,TRBV7-2,TRBJ2-5,-,CASSRTGGQETQYF,TGTGCCAGCAGCCGGACAGGGGGACAAGAGACCCAGTACTTC